The 14 T cell receptor beta chains reported below all come from one sample, sequenced in a study of cytomegalovirus exposure and HLA in healthy donors. The PCR employed 60 Vbeta primers together with 13 Jbeta primers. Sequencing used immunoSEQ multiplex PCR; TCRdb keeps in-frame clones, though not all of them. The data show 100,000 or so clones, with less than 85% seen just once and around 8.5% held by the top ten. Sequenced sample: PBMCs. The receptors stem from a man aged 35-49 years in good health and CMV-seropositive.

J is TRBJ1-2 and V is TRBV7-9, with 8 bases that match TRBD1. Germline V gene sequence: CDR1 SEHNR, CDR2 FQNEAQ (reference sequence). The CDR3 consists of 15 residues. V shed 5 bases and J 6 bases; nucleotides not matched to a gene: 11. The CDR3 loop is CASSLGPGGAHGYTF. The CDR3 DNA sequence: TGTGCCAGCAGCCTTGGGCCAGGGGGCGCACATGGCTACACCTTC. Drawing the rest from reference TRBV7-9 and TRBJ1-2, the complete variable domain is DTGVSQNPRHKITKRGQNVTFRCDPISEHNRLYWYRQTLGQGPEFLTYFQNEAQLEKSRLLSDRFSAERPKGSFSTLEIQRTEQGDSAMYLCASSLGPGGAHGYTFGSGTRLTVV.

The rearrangement joins TRBV6-6 to TRBJ1-4; 8 bases fit TRBD1. V lost 6 bases, J lost 3 bases, and 6 bases stayed unmatched. Germline V gene lookup returns CDR1 MNHNY and CDR2 SVGAGI (reference sequence). The length of the CDR3 is 15 residues. Here the CDR3 reads CASRQGDMANEKLFF. DNA of the CDR3: TGTGCCAGCAGACAGGGGGACATGGCTAATGAAAAACTGTTTTTT.

The chain carries TRBV7-9 and TRBJ2-2; D is unresolved. CDR1 and CDR2 from the germline V gene are SEHNR and FQNEAQ (reference sequence). The V gene lost 6 bases and the J gene lost 2 bases, with 19 bases spanning the gap. The CDR3 covers 17 residues. In nucleotides, the CDR3 is TGTGCCAGCAGAACCGTTGGCGGATTTACCAACACCGGGGAGCTGTTTTTT. Translating gives CASRTVGGFTNTGELFF.

The J gene is TRBJ1-5, the V gene TRBV28; D uncertain. The germline V gene encodes CDR1 MDHEN and CDR2 SYDVKM. This CDR3 comprises 16 residues. V was pared by 6 bases and J by 2 bases, with 17 bases between. The CDR3, as DNA: TGTGCCAGCAGCCACAACGAGCGGGCGGGCAATCAGCCCCAGCATTTT. It translates to CASSHNERAGNQPQHF.

J is TRBJ1-1 and V is TRBV6-1, with TRBD1 matching 11 bases. From germline, CDR1 is MNHNS and CDR2 SASEGT. CDR3 size: 14 residues. V dropped 6 bases and J dropped 1; count of bases not matched to a gene: 1. DNA of the CDR3: TGTGCCAGCAGGGACAGGGGGCAGAACACTGAAGCTTTCTTT. Translated: CASRDRGQNTEAFF.

This clone was seen more than once but under ten times. CDR3 protein: CASSLEPTGKAFF. CDR3 in DNA: TGTGCCAGCAGCTTAGAGCCGACAGGGAAAGCTTTCTTT. This sequence joins TRBV11-2 and TRBJ1-1; 7 bases line up with TRBD1. This CDR3 has 13 amino acids. The V gene's germline CDR1 is SGHAT and CDR2 FQNNGV. V was pared by 0 bases and J by 9 bases, with 4 bases of the junction left unmatched.

This chain's CDR3 is CASSVLDRDYGYTF. CDR3 coding DNA: TGTGCCAGCAGTGTTCTGGACAGGGACTATGGCTACACCTTC. The chain employs TRBV6-4 and TRBJ1-2; TRBD1 matches 8 bases. The V gene's germline CDR1 is MRHNA and CDR2 SNTAGT. With V trimmed by 4 bases and J by 3 bases, 4 bases remained unmatched. The CDR3 contains 14 residues.

V gene TRBV5-4 combines with J gene TRBJ1-2; 9 bases fit TRBD1. Trimming cost V 3 bases and J 6 bases; bases outside gene matches: 9. The CDR3 runs to 15 residues. The germline V gene encodes CDR1 SGHNT and CDR2 YYREEE (reference sequence). The CDR3 coding sequence is TGTGCCAGCAGCTCCCGGGACAGGGTATCGAATGGCTACACCTTC. As protein: CASSSRDRVSNGYTF.

This clone has a handful of counts. The rearrangement joins TRBV28 to TRBJ2-1, with D possibly TRBD2 on 5 matching bases. This CDR3 region has 15 residues. Germline V CDR1 and CDR2: MDHEN, SYDVKM. Deletions cut 3 bases from V and 12 bases from J, with 21 bases between. CDR3 sequence: CASSLRADPTMRQFF. The CDR3 coding sequence is TGTGCCAGCAGTTTGAGGGCAGATCCTACAATGAGGCAGTTCTTC. Based on the CDR3 plus reference TRBV28 and TRBJ2-1, the full variable domain is DVKVTQSSRYLVKRTGEKVFLECVQDMDHENMFWYRQDPGLGLRLIYFSYDVKMKEKGDIPEGYSVSREKKERFSLILESASTNQTSMYLCASSLRADPTMRQFFGPGTRLTVL.

Only a few counts were recorded for this clone. The chain carries TRBV2 and TRBJ2-4, with D hard to call. The CDR3 runs 14 residues. The V gene's germline CDR1 is SNHLY and CDR2 FYNNEI. With 6 bases removed from V and 0 bases from J, the gap between germline ends came to 9 bases. This chain's CDR3 is CASSPEIAKNIQYF. In nucleotides, the CDR3 is TGTGCCAGCAGCCCGGAGATAGCCAAAAACATTCAGTACTTC.

The V call is TRBV2, the J call TRBJ2-5; 9 bases line up with TRBD1. Germline trimming cut 6 bases from V and 3 bases from J; bases unmatched to any gene: 2. The CDR3 runs 13 residues. Germline lookup yields CDR1 SNHLY and CDR2 FYNNEI. The CDR3 loop reads CASSGDREETQYF. DNA for the CDR3: TGTGCCAGCAGCGGGGACAGGGAAGAGACCCAGTACTTC.

The V gene is TRBV6-1, the J gene TRBJ2-1; the match to TRBD2 covers 14 bases. CDR3 length: 14 residues. Germline V gene lookup returns CDR1 MNHNS and CDR2 SASEGT. V gave up 9 bases and J gave up 12 bases; unmatched junction bases: 10. The CDR3 DNA sequence: TGTGCCAGTACCGGGACTAGCGGGGGCTGGGGGCAGTTCTTC. This sequence encodes CASTGTSGGWGQFF.

The chain employs TRBV19 and TRBJ2-1; 9 nucleotides match TRBD1. The ends lost 4 bases at V and 11 bases at J; junction bases unmatched: 6. From germline, CDR1 is LNHDA and CDR2 SQIVND (reference sequence). The CDR3 runs to 13 residues. DNA for the CDR3: TGTGCCAGTAGTACCTGGACAGGGGTCAAGCAGTTCTTC. Its protein is CASSTWTGVKQFF.

This clone came up a few times. This chain links TRBV18 with TRBJ2-5; 8 positions agree with TRBD2. Germline-derived CDR1 and CDR2 are KGHSH and LQKENI. This CDR3 is 14 amino acids long. V gave up 3 bases and J gave up 4 bases; unmatched junction bases: 4. The CDR3 sequence: CASSPGLAGETQYF. CDR3 DNA sequence: TGTGCCAGCTCACCCGGACTAGCAGGAGAGACCCAGTACTTC.